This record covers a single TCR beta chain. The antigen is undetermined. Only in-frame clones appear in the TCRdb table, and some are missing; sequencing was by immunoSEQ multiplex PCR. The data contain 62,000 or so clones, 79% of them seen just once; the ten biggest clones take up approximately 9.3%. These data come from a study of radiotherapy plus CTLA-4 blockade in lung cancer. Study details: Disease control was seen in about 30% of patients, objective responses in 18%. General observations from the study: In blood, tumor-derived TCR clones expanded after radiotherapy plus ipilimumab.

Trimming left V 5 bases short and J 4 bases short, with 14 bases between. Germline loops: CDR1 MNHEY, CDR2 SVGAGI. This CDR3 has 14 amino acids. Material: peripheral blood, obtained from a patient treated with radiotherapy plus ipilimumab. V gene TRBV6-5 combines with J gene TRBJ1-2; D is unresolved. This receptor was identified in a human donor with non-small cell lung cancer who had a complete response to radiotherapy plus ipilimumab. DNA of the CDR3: TGTGCCAGCAGTCAGGAAGGAAAGAGCTATGGCTACACCTTC. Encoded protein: CASSQEGKSYGYTF.